This is a list of T cell receptor beta chains from one sample in a study of T-cell reconstitution after alpha-beta-depleted transplantation in children. MiXCR, run by TCRdb on the PCR reads, gives a single entry per CDR3 protein. The table includes 200,000 to 250,000 distinct CDR3 sequences, around 12% detected once. The material was PBMCs from the stem cell graft donor, obtained from the stem cell graft. The receptors were gathered from a human donor who donated a stem cell graft to a child with acute lymphoblastic leukemia. Each CDR3 is given with its conserved first and last residue.

CDR3	V	length
CASSLGLAGVLETQYF	TRBV13	16
CASSPPLAGGRSGELFF	TRBV7-6	17
CSARWDRDSNQPQHF	TRBV20-1	15
CASSRTGNYGYTF	TRBV2	13
CASSLSSAPYEQYF	TRBV27	14
CAWSVGATGELFF	TRBV30	13
CASSLSGVGEQYF	TRBV27	13
CASSPLAGSEQYF	TRBV6-1	13
CASGLRPTGNSPLHF	TRBV6-1	15
CASSPGGGFFNEQFF	TRBV7-9	15
CASTAGGGYTF	TRBV12-3/TRBV12-4	11
CSASLLRGRGGYGYTF	TRBV20-1	16
CASSLGGSSNTEAFF	TRBV7-9	15
CATSDPGGRDTGELFF	TRBV24-1	16
CASSAGTLYGYTF	TRBV7-9	13
CASSLGGGSQPQHF	TRBV7-9	14
CASSLSKTVGVRSYEQYF	TRBV28	18
CASSPRQSSGNTIYF	TRBV4-3	15
CSAYGLADPEQYF	TRBV29-1	13
CASSSEGGHTGELFF	TRBV6-5	15
CSARASSGGPFRQETQYF	TRBV20-1	18
CAAGKGQTWTEAFF	TRBV6-1	14
CASSPLEGARETQYF	TRBV18	15
CATSDQRTGPTEAFF	TRBV24-1	15
CASSSDRNSYEQYF	TRBV5-1	14
CASSWAADTQYF	TRBV5-1	12
CSGRQGGGNTIYF	TRBV29-1	13
CASSLDGGTGNTIYF	TRBV5-1	15
CCARDLGSGVGRLRQYF	TRBV20-1	17
CASSRDRDFSYEQYF	TRBV6-2/TRBV6-3	15
CSVSNRGKETQYF	TRBV29-1	13
CASSLGAGGSSYYEQYF	TRBV12-3/TRBV12-4	17
CASSPSTRGSAFF	TRBV6-2/TRBV6-3	13
CASSDSGDSNQPQHF	TRBV9	15
CASSMGGDNEQFF	TRBV19	13
CASSLGQGNQPQHF	TRBV12-3/TRBV12-4	14
CSAREQGLADTQYF	TRBV20-1	14
CASSLTTVSWTEAFF	TRBV5-1	15
CASGLGTTIYTDTQYF	TRBV12-5	16
CSAREYSGNSYNEQFF	TRBV20-1	16
CASSLSTADTQYF	TRBV28	13
CASSPSSTGGGTEAFF	TRBV7-3	16
CSASLTGNTQYF	TRBV20-1	12
CASSYRVTQGNTIYF	TRBV7-2	15
CASSLDGSYEQYF	TRBV13	13
CASSVDPSTGAYNEQFF	TRBV9	17
CATSDPREDRGFHRPNEQFF	TRBV24-1	20